These T cell receptor beta chains were read from a single sample in a study of cytomegalovirus exposure and HLA in healthy donors. The data were produced by immunoSEQ multiplex PCR, yet TCRdb's version contains in-frame clones alone and is incomplete. This sample has some 170,000 clones, with 80% to 90% found just once. The sequencing sample was made of PBMCs. The source of these receptors is a woman aged 25-40 years in good health and CMV-seropositive. The CDR3 runs from the conserved cysteine through the conserved F or W.

v_call cdr3_aa
TRBV5-1 CASGQGSGEPQHF
TRBV29-1 CSVALAGGNTQYF
TRBV15 CATSRALNTEAFF
TRBV6-5 CASSYSGTDYYGYTF
TRBV28 CASSRLGEGEKLFF
TRBV27 CASSLYRGQKLFF
TRBV27 CASSPRGFSSYNEQFF
TRBV20-1 CSASRYETQYF
TRBV7-3 CASSSSTGGRYNEQFF
TRBV30 CAWSSGRGYGYTF
TRBV7-9 CASRLGAGTNEKLFF
TRBV7-6 CASSSGQAFPYEQYF
TRBV28 CASSLPGQLNEKLFF